The rows below give T cell receptor beta chains drawn from one sample of a study of shared clonotypes between healthy human individuals. Profiled with immunoSEQ multiplex PCR; TCRdb holds only in-frame clones, not every one. The table includes approximately 2.3 million clones, 93% detected once. The sequencing sample was made of naive CD4+ T cells from PBMCs. The source of these receptors is a man between 18 and 29 years old in good health. Some clones in this sample may be carry-over from other donors' samples. Both conserved end residues are part of each CDR3. A D gene is named only where the DNA matches it firmly. Where a row states a size, it is once, few, many or the class of an expanded clone; other rows omit it.

clone_size: NA; d_call: TRBD1; j_call: TRBJ2-3; v_call: TRBV5-1; cdr3_nt: TGCGCCAGCAGCCCGAGGACAGGGCGAAGCACAGATACGCAGTATTTT; cdr3_aa: CASSPRTGRSTDTQYF
clone_size: NA; d_call: NA; j_call: TRBJ1-1; v_call: TRBV7-9; cdr3_nt: TGTGCCAGCAGCTTAGGCACCGGCTCTGAAGCTTTCTTT; cdr3_aa: CASSLGTGSEAFF
clone_size: once; d_call: NA; j_call: TRBJ1-2; v_call: TRBV7-2; cdr3_nt: TGTGCCAGCAGCTTATTTGGGGTTAACTATGGCTACACCTTC; cdr3_aa: CASSLFGVNYGYTF
clone_size: NA; d_call: TRBD1; j_call: TRBJ1-1; v_call: TRBV18; cdr3_nt: TGTGCCAGCTCACCGCGGACAGGGATGAACACTGAAGCTTTCTTT; cdr3_aa: CASSPRTGMNTEAFF
clone_size: NA; d_call: TRBD1; j_call: TRBJ2-4; v_call: TRBV28; cdr3_nt: TGTGCCAGCAGCAGACAGGGCCCAAACATTCAGTACTTC; cdr3_aa: CASSRQGPNIQYF
clone_size: NA; d_call: TRBD2; j_call: TRBJ2-3; v_call: TRBV5-1; cdr3_nt: TGCGCCAGCAGCCATAGCGGGAGAGGGGGCACAGATACGCAGTATTTT; cdr3_aa: CASSHSGRGGTDTQYF
clone_size: NA; d_call: TRBD1; j_call: TRBJ2-7; v_call: TRBV5-1; cdr3_nt: TGCGCCAGCAGCTTGGGTGGGACAGGCCCCTACGAGCAGTACTTC; cdr3_aa: CASSLGGTGPYEQYF
clone_size: NA; d_call: TRBD2; j_call: TRBJ2-1; v_call: TRBV9; cdr3_nt: TGTGCCAGCAGCGTAGGACTAGCGGATTACAATGAGCAGTTCTTC; cdr3_aa: CASSVGLADYNEQFF
clone_size: NA; d_call: TRBD1; j_call: TRBJ1-2; v_call: TRBV27; cdr3_nt: TGTGCCAGCAGCCCAAGGACAGGGGAGTATGGCTACACCTTC; cdr3_aa: CASSPRTGEYGYTF
clone_size: few; d_call: TRBD1; j_call: TRBJ1-2; v_call: TRBV6-6; cdr3_nt: TGTGCCAGCAGCCCGACAGGGCCGGGAGGCTACACCTTC; cdr3_aa: CASSPTGPGGYTF
clone_size: NA; d_call: TRBD2; j_call: TRBJ2-5; v_call: TRBV4-1; cdr3_nt: TGCGCCAGCAGCCAAGCGGCGCCTGGACTAGCGGGAGGGCCGAGGGAGACCCAGTACTTC; cdr3_aa: CASSQAAPGLAGGPRETQYF
clone_size: NA; d_call: NA; j_call: TRBJ2-2; v_call: TRBV28; cdr3_nt: TGTGCCAGCAGTTTTTTTGGGGGGCCGAGGACCGGGGAGCTGTTTTTT; cdr3_aa: CASSFFGGPRTGELFF
clone_size: NA; d_call: TRBD2; j_call: TRBJ2-2; v_call: TRBV7-3; cdr3_nt: TGTGCCAGCAGCTACGGGCGGGAGCGTAACGCCGGGGAGCTGTTTTTT; cdr3_aa: CASSYGRERNAGELFF
clone_size: NA; d_call: NA; j_call: TRBJ2-7; v_call: TRBV6-1; cdr3_nt: TGTGCCAGCAGGGCCATATACGAGCAGTACTTC; cdr3_aa: CASRAIYEQYF
clone_size: NA; d_call: NA; j_call: TRBJ1-1; v_call: TRBV18; cdr3_nt: TGTGCCAGCTCACCACTTGGCGGGGGGAACACTGAAGCTTTCTTT; cdr3_aa: CASSPLGGGNTEAFF
clone_size: NA; d_call: NA; j_call: TRBJ1-2; v_call: TRBV4-3; cdr3_nt: TGCGCCAGCTCTCCTGGACATTTTGGTCGTGGCTACACCTTC; cdr3_aa: CASSPGHFGRGYTF
clone_size: NA; d_call: NA; j_call: TRBJ1-1; v_call: TRBV28; cdr3_nt: TGTGCCAGCAGTTTCCTCACCCCCGGCGGGGGCGCTTTCTTT; cdr3_aa: CASSFLTPGGGAFF